This T cell receptor (beta chain) was obtained from a study of blood T cell repertoires in COVID-19 (dated by TCRdb to 2019 to 2021). In the study overall: Samples covering the acute and convalescent phases of COVID-19 were provided by collaborators in the United States, Italy and Spain. The material from the prospective study consisted of cDNA or gDNA derived from T cells, B-cell-depleted T cells, or PBMCs. Subjects who had been exposed to COVID-19, were actively infected with it, or had recovered from it provided the deeply sampled blood TCRbeta repertoires that made up the dataset. The repertoires were released in a freely available public database meant as a resource for research on the immune response to SARS-CoV-2. Samples came from the ongoing ImmuneRACE study (first 160 participants) plus 1,254 subjects from 6 global collaborators. Nearly every sample came with metadata listing a de-identified subject ID, COVID-19 status, age in years and sex. Where HLA class I and class II types were available, the types were taken from metadata supplied by the sample provider, not from assay-based typing.

Reading the germline V gene gives CDR1 MNHEY and CDR2 SVGEGT. The CDR3 measures 16 amino acids from cysteine to phenylalanine. Of all the DNA, just the CDR3 is kept, 48 bases in frame from base 1. The germline V and J ends show losses of 5 bases and 7 bases respectively, and no gene match explains 8 bases of the junction. In regard to this clone: Its recognized antigen is unknown. Base qualities are not recorded, but no much larger clone differs from it by a single base.

What the study reported, not specific to this receptor: How much clinical and demographic metadata was included differed by source and by participant, and the metadata was provided uncurated.

Another Seattle source contributed samples from volunteer blood donors who had recovered from COVID-19. Each collaborating institution followed its own protocols to collect whole blood in K2EDTA tubes. For TCRbeta analysis, collaborator samples were shipped as frozen whole blood, as isolated PBMCs, or as DNA extracted from either sample type. The immunoSEQ Assay, a bias-controlled multiplex PCR, was used to amplify TCRbeta CDR3 regions from genomic DNA. As for how the authors treated the data: Within the assay, amplification of reference gene primers was used to estimate how many nucleated cells each sample contained. Sequence reads were collapsed and filtered to measure the absolute abundance of every unique TCRbeta CDR3 rearrangement. For each sample, productive Simpson clonality was calculated by taking the square root of Simpson's diversity index across productive rearrangements. In TCRdb, the immuneACCESS table is reduced to in-frame sequences with V and J assigned. These tables do not hold every clone; where another copy was compared, an unresolved V gene accounts for under half, and the others remain unexplained. For V, J and clone size, that table is used; D and trimming come from the DNA. The sample has 200,000 or so clones on record, about 89% of them singletons. The ten biggest clones cover more than 5.5% of the sample.

The clonotype comes from a man in his 60s who had recovered from COVID-19. The chain was built from TRBV6-2 or TRBV6-3 and TRBJ2-1; TRBD2 matches 13 bases in the middle. Sequencing input: peripheral blood. The CDR3 reads CASSPGLAGRMNEQFF. In nucleotides, the sequence is TGTGCCAGCAGTCCGGGACTAGCGGGGAGGATGAATGAGCAGTTCTTC.